The TCR beta chain described here comes from a study of T-cell memory formation after mild COVID-19. Study-level background: Most TCR clusters belonged to a single donor.

The CDR3 covers 15 residues. Trimming removed 3 bases from V and 0 bases from J, with 9 bases in between. CDR1 and CDR2 from the germline V gene are SGHVS and FQNEAQ. This clonotype was counted only a few times. The target antigen is unknown. General study results and limits: The study found contracting CD4+ clones mainly in CM and EM and contracting CD8+ clones in EMRA. Cross-reactive memory seemingly joined, as some responding clones were found in pre-infection memory.

A single record per CDR3 protein comes from TCRdb applying MiXCR to the 5' RACE reads. This sample has some 330,000 distinct CDR3 sequences, with 20% to 25% found just once. This TCR derives from an adult woman who had mild COVID-19 (a few samples of this study predate the infection). Cell type and time point are not known. The sequencing input was PBMCs or a T cell subset sorted from them (not recorded which). This chain uses TRBV7-8 with TRBJ1-3; no firm D call. For the CDR3, the DNA is TGTGCCAGCAGCTTGGTTGTTCCCTCTGGAAACACCATATATTTT. It codes for CASSLVVPSGNTIYF.